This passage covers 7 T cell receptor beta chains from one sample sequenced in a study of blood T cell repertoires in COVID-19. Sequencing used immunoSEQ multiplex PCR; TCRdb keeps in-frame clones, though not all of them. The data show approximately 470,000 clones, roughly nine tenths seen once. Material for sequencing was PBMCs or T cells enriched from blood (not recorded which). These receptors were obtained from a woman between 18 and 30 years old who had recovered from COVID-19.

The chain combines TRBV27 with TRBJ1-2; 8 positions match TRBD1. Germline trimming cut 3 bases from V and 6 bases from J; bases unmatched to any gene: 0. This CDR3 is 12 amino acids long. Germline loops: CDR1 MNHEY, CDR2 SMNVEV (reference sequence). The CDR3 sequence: CASSLTGDGYTF. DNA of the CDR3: TGTGCCAGCAGTTTGACAGGGGATGGCTACACCTTC.

The CDR3 protein is CASSAPGGNTGELFF. In DNA form, the CDR3 reads TGTGCCAGCAGTGCCCCGGGAGGGAACACCGGGGAGCTGTTTTTT. J is TRBJ2-2 and V is TRBV27, with 7 bases fitting TRBD2. CDR1 is MNHEY, CDR2 SMNVEV, per germline (reference sequence). With 5 bases clipped from V and 1 base from J, the junction kept 4 bases outside the gene matches. This CDR3 is built from 15 residues.

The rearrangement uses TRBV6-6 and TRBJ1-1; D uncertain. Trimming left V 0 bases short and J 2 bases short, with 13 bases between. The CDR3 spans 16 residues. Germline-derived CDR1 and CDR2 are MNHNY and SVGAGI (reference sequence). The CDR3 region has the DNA TGTGCCAGCAGTTACTCGAGAACGGGTGGAAACACTGAAGCTTTCTTT. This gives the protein CASSYSRTGGNTEAFF.

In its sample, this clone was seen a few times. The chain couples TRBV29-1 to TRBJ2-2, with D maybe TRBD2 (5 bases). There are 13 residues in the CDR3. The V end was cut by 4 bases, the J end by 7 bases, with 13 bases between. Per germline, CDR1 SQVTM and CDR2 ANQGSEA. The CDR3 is CSVVGVRDGELFF. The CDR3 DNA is TGCAGCGTTGTCGGAGTTCGGGACGGGGAGCTGTTTTTT.

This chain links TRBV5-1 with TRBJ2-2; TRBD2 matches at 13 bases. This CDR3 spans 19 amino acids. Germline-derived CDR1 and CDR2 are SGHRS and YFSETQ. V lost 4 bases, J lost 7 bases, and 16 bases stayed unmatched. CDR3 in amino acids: CASSPSLLAGGLSHGELFF. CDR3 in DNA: TGCGCCAGCAGCCCTTCATTACTAGCGGGGGGGCTTTCCCACGGGGAGCTGTTTTTT.

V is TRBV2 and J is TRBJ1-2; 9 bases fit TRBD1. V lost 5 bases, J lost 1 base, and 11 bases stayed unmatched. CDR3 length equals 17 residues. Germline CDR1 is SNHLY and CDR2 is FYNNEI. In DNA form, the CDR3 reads TGTGCCAGCAGTCGTCCGGGACAGGGAAGAGATAACTATGGCTACACCTTC. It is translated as CASSRPGQGRDNYGYTF.

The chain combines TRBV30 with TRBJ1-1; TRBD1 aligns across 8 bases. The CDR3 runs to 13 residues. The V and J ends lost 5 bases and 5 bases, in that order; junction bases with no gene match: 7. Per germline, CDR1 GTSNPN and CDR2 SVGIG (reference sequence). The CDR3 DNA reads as TGTGCCTGGGCGACAGGGGTAAGGACTGAAGCTTTCTTT. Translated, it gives CAWATGVRTEAFF.